The rows below give T cell receptor beta chains drawn from one sample of a study of cytomegalovirus exposure and HLA in healthy donors. The assay was immunoSEQ multiplex PCR, and TCRdb's table has in-frame clones only and misses some. The data hold under 150,000 clones, with around 79% observed a single time. Sequenced: PBMCs. Every receptor here comes from a woman aged 40 to 55 in good health and CMV-seropositive. Each CDR3 is given with its conserved first and last residue. A D gene is named only where the DNA matches it firmly. Not every row has a clone size; where given, it reads once, few, many or a size class.

NA	few	TRBV18	TRBJ2-4	TGTGCCAGCTCACCACCGGGCGAAGTAGCCAAAAACATTCAGTACTTC	CASSPPGEVAKNIQYF
NA	NA	TRBV28	TRBJ2-3	TGTGCCAGCACCCTACCTGGGGGGGCCGTTACAGATACGCAGTATTTT	CASTLPGGAVTDTQYF
TRBD1	once	TRBV11-2	TRBJ1-1	TGTGCCAGCAGACCTACCGAGGACAGGGCGAGGGGTTTCTTC	CASRPTEDRARGFF
TRBD1	few	TRBV2	TRBJ1-1	TGTGCCAGCAGCCGGGGACAGATGAACACTGAAGCTTTCTTT	CASSRGQMNTEAFF
NA	NA	TRBV6-4	TRBJ1-1	TGTGCCAGCAGTAAAGACTTAACTAACACTGAAGCTTTCTTT	CASSKDLTNTEAFF
NA	once	TRBV5-6	TRBJ1-3	TGTGCCAGCAGCTTTTTTGCAGGCCACTCTGGAAACACCATATATTTT	CASSFFAGHSGNTIYF
NA	NA	TRBV28	TRBJ2-6	TGTGCCAGCAGCCCGGGGGTTCCTGGGGCCAACGTCCTGACTTTC	CASSPGVPGANVLTF
NA	NA	TRBV29-1	TRBJ2-1	TGCAGCGTTGAGAGGGGGGGATCCTACAATGAGCAGTTCTTC	CSVERGGSYNEQFF
TRBD1	NA	TRBV9	TRBJ2-3	TGTGCCAGCAGGAGGGGGACAGAGCAAGATACGCAGTATTTT	CASRRGTEQDTQYF
NA	NA	TRBV5-1	TRBJ1-1	TGCGCCAGCAGCTTGGACGGGGGAAGGACTGAAGCTTTCTTT	CASSLDGGRTEAFF
NA	NA	TRBV2	TRBJ2-7	TGTGCCAGCAGTCAGAGACAGGTCTCCTACGAGCAGTACTTC	CASSQRQVSYEQYF
TRBD1	NA	TRBV9	TRBJ1-2	TGTGCCAGCAGCGTAGACCCATCAGGGGGCCGTTTGGGTGGCTACACCTTC	CASSVDPSGGRLGGYTF
TRBD2	few	TRBV10-3	TRBJ2-7	TGTGCCATCAGTGAGTCCGGGAGACAGGGTAGCGGGGGGGCCTCCTACGAGCAGTACTTC	CAISESGRQGSGGASYEQYF
NA	NA	TRBV6-5	TRBJ1-2	TGTGCCAGCAGTTACTCAACAGGACCAGCTAACTATGGCTACACCTTC	CASSYSTGPANYGYTF
TRBD2	NA	TRBV28	TRBJ2-1	TGTGCCAGCAGTTTAGGGGCCCTAGCGGGGGGGCTGGCTGAGCAGTTCTTC	CASSLGALAGGLAEQFF
NA	NA	TRBV7-2	TRBJ2-3	TGTGCCAGCAGCTTCGGTACTAGCACAGATACGCAGTATTTT	CASSFGTSTDTQYF
NA	NA	TRBV6-1	TRBJ2-7	TGTGCCAGCAGAACAGGGTTCAACGAGCAGTACTTC	CASRTGFNEQYF
NA	NA	TRBV7-2	TRBJ2-3	TGTGCCAGCAGCTTAGCCGGGGGGCGACTGGATACGCAGTATTTT	CASSLAGGRLDTQYF
TRBD1	NA	TRBV19	TRBJ1-4	TGTGCCAGTAGTCCTTGGACAGGGAAAAATGAAAAACTGTTTTTT	CASSPWTGKNEKLFF
TRBD2	NA	TRBV10-2	TRBJ2-1	TGCGCCAGCAGGAGGTGGACTAGCGGGGGTTCCTACAATGAGCAGTTCTTC	CASRRWTSGGSYNEQFF
NA	NA	TRBV11-2	TRBJ2-3	TGTGCCAGCAGCTCGGGGATTTCCACAGATACGCAGTATTTT	CASSSGISTDTQYF
TRBD1	NA	TRBV6-1	TRBJ2-5	TGTGCCAGCCTACAGGGGTGGTACCAAGAGACCCAGTACTTC	CASLQGWYQETQYF
NA	once	TRBV5-4	TRBJ2-1	TGTGCCAGCAGCTTCTACTACAATGAGCAGTTCTTC	CASSFYYNEQFF
TRBD1	NA	TRBV7-2	TRBJ1-1	TGTGCCAGCAGCTCCCGACAGGGAGTGGGCACTGAAGCTTTCTTT	CASSSRQGVGTEAFF
TRBD2	once	TRBV4-1	TRBJ2-5	TGCGCCAGCAGCCACCGAATAGCGGGGGGTGTAAAAGAGACCCAGTACTTC	CASSHRIAGGVKETQYF
TRBD1	NA	TRBV15	TRBJ1-2	TGTGCCACCAGCAGAGTAGGGACAGGGAACTATGGCTACACCTTC	CATSRVGTGNYGYTF
NA	NA	TRBV6-5	TRBJ2-1	TGTGCCAGCACCGACGGGGGGCGCAGGGGGCAGTTCTTC	CASTDGGRRGQFF
TRBD2	NA	TRBV5-1	TRBJ2-1	TGCGCCAGCAGCTTGGGACTAGCGGACTACAATGAGCAGTTCTTC	CASSLGLADYNEQFF
TRBD2	NA	TRBV9	TRBJ2-7	TGTGCCAGCAGCCCCCGGGGACTAGCGGGCTACGAGCAGTACTTC	CASSPRGLAGYEQYF
NA	NA	TRBV11-2	TRBJ2-6	TGTGCCAGCAGCTTAGATCTAAGCTTCTCTGGGGCCAACGTCCTGACTTTC	CASSLDLSFSGANVLTF
NA	NA	TRBV10-3	TRBJ1-3	TGTGCCATCAGTGACAGGGTCGCAGGAAACACCATATATTTT	CAISDRVAGNTIYF
TRBD1	NA	TRBV6-5	TRBJ1-1	TGTGCCAGCAGTTACACGGGACAGGGTATCAGTGAAGCTTTCTTT	CASSYTGQGISEAFF
NA	NA	TRBV28	TRBJ1-1	TGTGCCAGCAGCCCTCGCGGCATGGGGGGAAACACTGAAGCTTTCTTT	CASSPRGMGGNTEAFF
TRBD2	few	TRBV4-1	TRBJ2-7	TGCGCCAGCAGCCGAGGACTAGATGGAGCCTACGAGCAGTACTTC	CASSRGLDGAYEQYF
TRBD2	NA	TRBV7-3	TRBJ2-2	TGTGCCAGCAGCCCGGGGGGGACCGGGGAGCTGTTTTTT	CASSPGGTGELFF
NA	NA	TRBV19	TRBJ1-5	TGTGCCAGTAGTGTAAGACAGGCTTACAATCAGCCCCAGCATTTT	CASSVRQAYNQPQHF
NA	NA	TRBV11-2	TRBJ2-7	TGTGCCAGCAGCTTAGCGGCAGGGACTGGATCCGAGCAGTACTTC	CASSLAAGTGSEQYF
TRBD1	NA	TRBV6-1	TRBJ2-1	TGTGCCAGCAGCATTTGGGACAGATACAATGAGCAGTTCTTC	CASSIWDRYNEQFF
TRBD1	NA	TRBV19	TRBJ2-3	TGTGCCAGTAGAACAGGGGTAGATACGCAGTATTTT	CASRTGVDTQYF
TRBD1	once	TRBV9	TRBJ2-7	TGTGCCAGCAGCGTAGAAGCAGGGGGTCCCTACGAGCAGTACTTC	CASSVEAGGPYEQYF
TRBD2	few	TRBV7-9	TRBJ2-5	TGTGCCAGCAGCTTCGGGCTAGCGGGGAACTTTCAAGAGACCCAGTACTTC	CASSFGLAGNFQETQYF
NA	NA	TRBV6-6	TRBJ1-6	TGTGCCAGCAGTTATGGGACAACCTATAATTCACCCCTCCACTTT	CASSYGTTYNSPLHF
TRBD1	NA	TRBV27	TRBJ1-6	TGTGCCAGCAGTCCGGAAGGGACAGGACCCTCACCCCTCCACTTT	CASSPEGTGPSPLHF
NA	NA	TRBV5-4	TRBJ1-1	TGTGCCAGCAGCCCACCTCAGGGCACTGAAGCTTTCTTT	CASSPPQGTEAFF
TRBD2	NA	TRBV12-5	TRBJ2-1	TGTGCTAGTGCCTTGGGGGTAGCGGGGACTAGCGGGGGCGATGAGCAGTTCTTC	CASALGVAGTSGGDEQFF
TRBD2	few	TRBV2	TRBJ2-7	TGTGCCAGCAGAGCTACTCCTAGCGGCCAGATGCACGAGCAGTACTTC	CASRATPSGQMHEQYF
NA	NA	TRBV28	TRBJ1-2	TGTGCCAGCGGGGGGTGGGGAGACTACACCTTC	CASGGWGDYTF
NA	NA	TRBV19	TRBJ1-1	TGTGCCAGTAGTATAGTCTCCGGGAGAGATGAAGCTTTCTTT	CASSIVSGRDEAFF
TRBD1	NA	TRBV6-5	TRBJ1-3	TGTGCCAGCAGTTACGGCAGGGGGCTTGGAAACACCATATATTTT	CASSYGRGLGNTIYF
TRBD2	NA	TRBV27	TRBJ2-5	TGTGCCAGCAGTTACGGGACTAGCGGTCTCCAAGAGACCCAGTACTTC	CASSYGTSGLQETQYF
NA	NA	TRBV6-1	TRBJ1-1	TGTGCCAGCAGTGTGTCAGGAAACACTGAAGCTTTCTTT	CASSVSGNTEAFF
NA	NA	TRBV7-6	TRBJ1-5	TGTGCCAGCAGCTTACAGGGGTCCGGGCAGCCCCAGCATTTT	CASSLQGSGQPQHF
TRBD1	NA	TRBV5-1	TRBJ1-1	TGCGCCAGCAGCGACGGGACAGAATCATTTGGGGCTTTCTTT	CASSDGTESFGAFF
TRBD1	NA	TRBV7-9	TRBJ1-2	TGTGCCAGCACCTCACAGGGGGCAGGATATGGCTACACCTTC	CASTSQGAGYGYTF
TRBD1	NA	TRBV20-1	TRBJ2-5	TGCAGTGCTACAGGGGGAGAGACCCAGTACTTC	CSATGGETQYF